This T cell receptor (beta chain) was sequenced for a study of CD8 T cells in ankylosing spondylitis (dated by TCRdb to about 2017). Regarding the complete study: The study profiled T cell receptor beta repertoires in healthy donors and ankylosing spondylitis patients to find disease-linked TCR variants. The full study cohort was made up of about 25 ankylosing spondylitis patients and 108 healthy donors. Samples of peripheral blood were taken, and for ankylosing spondylitis patients, synovial fluid was collected as well. The investigation overall reported the following: The disease-linked clones were reported to be significantly enriched in matched synovial fluid samples from ankylosing spondylitis patients. Some of the motif variants had been reported before in the synovial fluid and blood of reactive arthritis patients, a finding that suggests common disease-initiation mechanisms. A CD8+ phenotype was shown by the disease-linked clones, which were found at relatively low frequencies in peripheral blood. Blood from ankylosing spondylitis patients appeared to be characterized by a TCR beta motif made up of under 10 highly homologous amino acid variants.

The sample was run on an Illumina HiSeq 2500. Quantitative 5'-RACE with molecular barcodes was used to prepare TCR beta libraries. On the authors' methods: To identify disease-linked TCR variants, a new computational method was used, one built on a probabilistic model of VDJ rearrangement. TCRdb handled the public reads itself, with Q25 trimming in fastp and clone calling in MiXCR, and kept productive beta chains. Entries that share a CDR3 protein sequence are merged under the most common genes and DNA. TCRdb, rather than the study authors, made the V and J calls. Present in this sample are fewer than 750,000 distinct CDR3 sequences, under 20% of which were seen just once. Together, the top ten hold around a fifth of the sample. Worth noting for this clonotype: Its recognized antigen is unknown. No base quality information exists; no much larger clone differs at one position.

At the junction V is shortened by 7 bases and J by 2 bases, with 17 bases in between. CDR1 and CDR2 are read off the germline V gene as SNHLY and FYNNEI. Counted from cysteine to phenylalanine, this CDR3 has 15 amino acids. CDR3 DNA is the only sequence kept; it has 45 bases, read in frame from the first base. The rearranged segments are TRBV2 and TRBJ1-1, with the D gene call left open. The specimen was blood, either unsorted or a sorted T cell fraction (not recorded which). The receptor was isolated from a male donor with ankylosing spondylitis. The CDR3 loop reads CASIKRPNLNTEAFF. The nucleotides are TGTGCCAGCATAAAAAGACCAAACCTCAACACTGAAGCTTTCTTT.